This T cell receptor (beta chain) was captured in a study of T cells after yellow fever vaccination. This clonotype was found a few times. Its antigen is currently unknown. The CDR3 sequence is 14 residues long. The V and J ends lost 4 bases and 7 bases respectively, with 14 bases between them. Looked up from germline, CDR1 is SGHRS and CDR2 is YFSETQ. Study outcomes and limitations: The CD4 and CD8 compartments had a small share of their clonotypes in common.

MiXCR, applied by TCRdb to the 5' RACE reads, yields one record per CDR3 protein. This table has around 300,000 distinct CDR3 sequences, over 4% appearing once. The receptor's source is a man aged 18-30 years who received the YFV17D yellow fever vaccine. The chain is built from TRBV5-1 and TRBJ1-4; D is ambiguous. Sequenced here: PBMCs, sampled 5 days after the yellow fever booster vaccination. The CDR3 here is CASSQDPEGEKLFF. In DNA, the CDR3 is TGCGCCAGCAGCCAGGACCCTGAAGGTGAAAAACTGTTTTTT.